The 31 T cell receptor beta chains reported below all come from one sample, sequenced in a study of CD4 and CD8 cells across lung adenocarcinoma regions. TCRdb processed the PCR reads anew with MiXCR; each CDR3 protein has one entry. The table records 10,000 to 15,000 distinct CDR3 sequences, roughly 56% of them present only once. The sample comprised CD8+ T cells from the margin of a lung tumor. The receptors were sampled from a female donor with lung adenocarcinoma. The CD4 and CD8 labels of this study may be unreliable.

The chain carries TRBV27 and TRBJ2-1, with 13 nucleotides matching TRBD2. The junction had 8 bases not matched to a gene; V was cut back by 6 bases and J by 6 bases. CDR1 is MNHEY, CDR2 SMNVEV, per germline (reference sequence). The CDR3 has 16 residues. CDR3 sequence: CASSARGTSGINEQFF. CDR3 DNA sequence: TGTGCCAGCAGCGCCCGGGGGACTAGCGGGATCAATGAGCAGTTCTTC.

Regarding this clonotype: One end of the junction fails to match germline, which may point to a read error. The J gene is TRBJ2-3, the V gene TRBV4-1; possible D gene TRBD2, 7 bases. The length of the CDR3 is 18 residues. Germline CDR1 MGHRA, CDR2 YSYEKL. CDR3: CASSRGASGGSATDTQYF. In nucleotides, the CDR3 is TGCGCCAGCAGCCGAGGCGCCTCGGGGGGCTCTGCCACAGACACTCAGTATTTC.

The chain links TRBV27 to TRBJ2-3; tentatively, D is TRBD1 or TRBD2 (6 bases each). Germline V CDR1 and CDR2: MNHEY, SMNVEV (reference sequence). CDR3 length: 14 amino acids. The CDR3 DNA is TGTGCGGGCAGCGGGCCTACAGGGACAGATACGCAGTATTTT. Amino acid sequence: CAGSGPTGTDTQYF.

In its sample, this clonotype ranks as medium-sized. This chain links TRBV6-1 with TRBJ2-5, with D perhaps assigned TRBD1 or TRBD2 (5 bases each). The end of the DNA aligns better with TRBJ2-7, so the J call may be wrong. This CDR3 contains 11 residues. Germline V gives CDR1 MNHNS, CDR2 SASEGT. The CDR3 protein is CASHRDREQYF. The CDR3 DNA follows: TGTGCCAGCCACCGGGACCGCGAGCAGTACTTC.

The rearrangement links TRBV6-1 to TRBJ2-3; D gene uncertain. CDR3 length: 12 residues. V gave up 7 bases and J gave up 0 bases, with 5 bases separating them. CDR1 and CDR2 from the germline V gene are MNHNS and SASEGT. As DNA, the CDR3 is TGTGCCAGCACCCCTAGCACAGATACGCAGTATTTT. As protein: CASTPSTDTQYF.

The gene calls are TRBV10-3 and TRBJ2-7, with a possible D match to TRBD2 (6 bases). The V end was cut by 8 bases, the J end by 3 bases, with 11 bases between. The germline V gene encodes CDR1 ENHRY and CDR2 SYGVKD. This CDR3 is 12 amino acids long. The CDR3 loop is CAIGDSHYEQYF. The DNA for the CDR3 is TGTGCCATCGGGGACTCCCACTACGAGCAGTACTTC.

For this clonotype: One junction end disagrees with the germline gene, perhaps due to a read error. The rearrangement joins TRBV6-1 to TRBJ1-1; D ambiguous. In germline, CDR1 is MNHNS, CDR2 SASEGT. CDR3 length: 15 amino acids. The CDR3 sequence is CASSPLEGADNGAIF. CDR3 bases: TGTGCCAGCAGTCCCCTCGAGGGTGCTGACAATGGAGCCATCTTC.

This chain joins TRBV27 and TRBJ2-1, with 9 bases lining up with TRBD2. This CDR3 contains 16 residues. The junction had 4 bases not matched to a gene; V was cut back by 2 bases and J by 2 bases. CDR1 is MNHEY, CDR2 SMNVEV, per germline (reference sequence). The CDR3 sequence: CASSLIASGAYNEQFF. CDR3 bases: TGTGCCAGCAGTTTAATAGCTAGCGGGGCCTACAATGAGCAGTTCTTC.

V gene TRBV6-1 combines with J gene TRBJ2-5, with 13 bases that match TRBD2. The tail of the sequence fits TRBJ2-7 better, so the J call may be wrong. This CDR3 has 16 residues. CDR1 MNHNS and CDR2 SASEGT come from the germline V gene. In DNA form, the CDR3 reads TGTGCCAGCAGTAAAACTAGCGGGGGGGCCGTTTACGAGCAGTACTTC. As protein: CASSKTSGGAVYEQYF.

Details on this clonotype: One junction end does not reproduce the germline sequence, and a read error may be involved. This chain uses TRBV4-1 with TRBJ2-6, with D maybe TRBD1 (5 bases). Germline V CDR1 and CDR2: MGHRA, YSYEKL. The CDR3 runs 13 residues. For the CDR3, the DNA is TGCGCCAGCAGCCCCGGTGGGGCCAACGTGCTGTATTTC. It yields the protein CASSPGGANVLYF.

This clonotype has a count of ten or more. The V gene is TRBV14, the J gene TRBJ1-1, with D unclear. The V end lost 0 bases, the J end lost 1 base, and 3 bases lay between the germline ends. Per germline, CDR1 SGHDN and CDR2 FVKESK. This CDR3 spans 13 amino acids. In DNA form, the CDR3 reads TGTGCCAGCAGCCAAGACAGGAACACTGAAGCTTTCTTT. Translated: CASSQDRNTEAFF. The full variable domain, its missing parts supplied by reference TRBV14 and TRBJ1-1, is EAGVTQFPSHSVIEKGQTVTLRCDPISGHDNLYWYRRVMGKEIKFLLHFVKESKQDESGMPNNRFLAERTGGTYSTLKVQPAELEDSGVYFCASSQDRNTEAFFGQGTRLTVV.

This rearrangement joins TRBV6-1 to TRBJ2-4; 7 nucleotides align to TRBD1. The J segment lost 13 bases and the V segment lost 11 bases, leaving 23 bases of the junction unmatched. Germline loops: CDR1 MNHNS, CDR2 SASEGT. The CDR3 extends over 15 amino acids. CDR3 DNA sequence: TGTGCCGTCGGGCAGGGGGTCTTAGCCAAAGATACGCAGTACTTC. It yields the protein CAVGQGVLAKDTQYF.

The chain employs TRBV5-1 and TRBJ2-5; D may be TRBD1 or TRBD2 (6 bases each). With 2 bases removed from V and 5 bases from J, the gap between germline ends came to 10 bases. Germline CDR1 SGHRS, CDR2 YFSETQ. The CDR3 sequence is 13 residues long. The CDR3 loop reads CASSLWGAETQYF. CDR3 coding DNA: TGCGCCAGCAGCTTATGGGGGGCTGAGACCCAGTACTTC.

In its sample, this clonotype was seen a few times. The chain has TRBV6-1 and TRBJ2-5; D could derive from TRBD1 or TRBD2 (5 bases each). This CDR3 comprises 14 residues. V lost 4 bases to trimming and J lost 5 bases, with 14 bases between them. Germline values: CDR1 MNHNS, CDR2 SASEGT. CDR3: CASSAGLLGETQYF. The CDR3, as DNA: TGTGCCAGCAGTGCGGGGCTACTCGGGGAGACCCAGTACTTC.

Notes on this clonotype: The junction differs from germline at one of its ends, possibly a read error. This rearrangement joins TRBV7-2 to TRBJ2-4, with D possibly being TRBD2 (5 bases). CDR3 length: 15 amino acids. Germline V gives CDR1 SGHTA, CDR2 FQGNSA. CDR3 protein: CASSLRLGATNMQYF. Written as DNA, the CDR3 is TGTGCCAGCAGCCTAAGGCTGGGAGCCACAAACATGCAGTATTTC.

The rearrangement uses TRBV25-1 and TRBJ2-5, with D maybe TRBD1 (5 bases). CDR3 length: 14 residues. V lost 1 base to trimming and J lost 3 bases, with 9 bases between them. The V gene's germline CDR1 is MGHDK and CDR2 SYGVNS. DNA for the CDR3: TGTGCCAGCAGTGAATTAAAGGGGAAAGAGACCCAGTACTTC. It encodes CASSELKGKETQYF.

A single count supports this clonotype. A read error may account for a junction end that differs from germline. The V call is TRBV10-2, the J call TRBJ2-4; possibly TRBD2 for D (5 bases). The length of the CDR3 is 15 residues. Germline assignment: CDR1 WSHSY and CDR2 SAAADI. The CDR3 here is CASRDVAWAKDTQYF. The DNA for the CDR3 is TGCGCCAGCAGAGATGTAGCGTGGGCCAAAGACACGCAGTATTTC.

The table lists this clonotype with a count of one. The V and J genes are TRBV6-1 and TRBJ2-5; D unclear. This CDR3 has 14 amino acids. Trimming removed 5 bases at V and 7 bases at J, with 17 bases between. Germline V gives CDR1 MNHNS, CDR2 SASEGT. The CDR3 nucleotides read TGTGCCAGCAGTCAGAACGGACCCCTGGGGACCCAGTACTTC. As protein: CASSQNGPLGTQYF.

In regard to this clonotype: The limits of the CDR3 on the DNA are not certain, so only TCRdb's listed CDR3 is given. The gene calls are TRBV7-2 and TRBJ2-1; whether TRBD1, the table's D call, matches the DNA was not checked. The CDR3 has 14 residues if both end residues are counted. The germline V gene has CDR1 SGHTA and CDR2 FQGNSA. The CDR3 protein is CASSLVRARETQFF.

This clonotype was seen a few times. The V gene is TRBV3-1, the J gene TRBJ2-2; D uncertain. Looked up from germline, CDR1 is LGHDT and CDR2 is YNNKEL (reference sequence). CDR3 length equals 12 residues. V lost 2 bases and J 7 bases, leaving 5 bases between the germline ends. CDR3 DNA: TGTGCCAGCAGCCAACCATTCGGGGAGCTGTTTTTT. Its protein product is CASSQPFGELFF.

This clonotype was found once. The genes are TRBV10-1 and TRBJ2-5; D might be TRBD1 (5 bases). The CDR3 loop spans 14 amino acids. Germline CDR1 WNHNN, CDR2 SYGVQD (reference sequence). CDR3 DNA: TGCGCGGGGCGCGAGAGCCGGAACCAAGAGACCCAGTACTTC. This codes for CAGRESRNQETQYF.

The rearrangement uses TRBV9 and TRBJ2-2; no definite D call. CDR3 size: 14 residues. Trimming removed 0 bases from V and 5 bases from J, with 8 bases in between. CDR1 and CDR2 (germline): SGDLS, YYNGEE. The CDR3 sequence: CASSVDLATGELFF. The DNA of the CDR3 is TGTGCCAGCAGCGTAGATTTAGCAACCGGGGAGCTGTTTTTT. Using reference TRBV9 and TRBJ2-2 for the parts outside the CDR3, the full variable domain is DSGVTQTPKHLITATGQRVTLRCSPRSGDLSVYWYQQSLDQGLQFLIQYYNGEERAKGNILERFSAQQFPDLHSELNLSSLELGDSALYFCASSVDLATGELFFGEGSRLTVL.

V usage is TRBV4-1 and J usage is TRBJ2-5, with TRBD1 identical over 7 bases. This CDR3 contains 15 residues. Germline V gene sequence: CDR1 MGHRA, CDR2 YSYEKL. V was pared by 3 bases and J by 4 bases, with 8 bases of the junction left unmatched. CDR3 nucleotides: TGCGCCAGCAGCCACCAGACAGGGTTCGGAGAGACCCAGTACTTC. Translation gives CASSHQTGFGETQYF.

This clonotype appeared a few times. The chain couples TRBV10-3 to TRBJ2-4; D tentatively reads TRBD1 or TRBD2 (6 bases each). The germline CDR1 and CDR2 sequences are ENHRY and SYGVKD. The CDR3 totals 14 residues. CDR3 protein: CAGHGGRDQNTQYF. The CDR3 nucleotides read TGTGCGGGGCACGGGGGCCGGGACCAAAACACCCAGTACTTC.

Regarding this clonotype: An end of the junction does not agree with germline; a read error may underlie this. Here the CDR3 DNA reads TGCGCGGGGCGTGGGGGGGGTGACAAGGGGACGCAGTATTTC. It codes for CAGRGGGDKGTQYF. The V gene is TRBV10-1, the J gene TRBJ2-3, with 7 bases aligning to TRBD2. Germline V CDR1 and CDR2: WNHNN, SYGVQD (reference sequence). The CDR3 totals 14 residues.

V is TRBV4-1 and J is TRBJ2-2; D possibly uses TRBD1 or TRBD2 (5 bases each). Germline lookup yields CDR1 MGHRA and CDR2 YSYEKL. The germline V and J ends were trimmed by 0 bases and 2 bases, with 13 bases remaining between them. The CDR3 extends over 17 amino acids. CDR3 amino acids: CASSQDSGTLNTGELFF. CDR3 DNA sequence: TGCGCCAGCAGCCAAGATTCCGGGACCCTAAACACCGGGGAGCTGTTTTTT.

As concerns this clonotype: A read error may produce the germline difference seen at one junction end. This chain links TRBV10-3 with TRBJ1-2; D gene unclear. The CDR3 is 13 residues long. CDR1 ENHRY and CDR2 SYGVKD come from the germline V gene. CDR3 sequence reads: CASSESGVYGYTF. The CDR3 coding sequence is TGTGCCAGCAGTGAGTCAGGAGTCTATGGCTACACCTTC.

J is TRBJ2-1 and V is TRBV6-1, with D maybe TRBD2 (6 bases). The germline gives CDR1 MNHNS, CDR2 SASEGT. V was cut by 4 bases and J by 9 bases, with 19 bases left in between. This CDR3 has 15 residues. The CDR3 sequence is CASSGQTSGLREQFF. CDR3 nucleotide sequence: TGTGCCAGCAGTGGTCAGACTAGTGGGCTGCGTGAGCAGTTCTTC.

Many counts were recorded for this clonotype. This chain joins TRBV4-1 and TRBJ2-5; TRBD1 matches at 7 bases. The J call is in doubt because the DNA end fits TRBJ2-7 better. The germline V gene has CDR1 MGHRA and CDR2 YSYEKL. This CDR3 is 16 amino acids long. CDR3 bases: TGCGCCAGCAGCCAAGAAGGGGGCACCTCCTACTACGAGCAGTACTTC. Translating it yields CASSQEGGTSYYEQYF.

V and J are TRBV7-2 and TRBJ2-2; D is ambiguous. Per the germline V gene, CDR1 is SGHTA and CDR2 is FQGNSA. CDR3 length equals 12 residues. V lost 7 bases to trimming and J lost 6 bases, with 9 bases between them. The CDR3 DNA reads TGTGCCAGCATTCCCGAAGCCGGGGAGCTGTTTTTT. This sequence encodes CASIPEAGELFF.

The V call is TRBV10-2, the J call TRBJ2-4; D might be TRBD1 or TRBD2, each matching 5 bases. The CDR3 contains 15 residues. With 6 bases removed from V and 12 bases from J, the gap between germline ends came to 24 bases. Germline lookup yields CDR1 WSHSY and CDR2 SAAADI. CDR3 DNA sequence: TGCGCCAGCAGAGAGGGGCTGTGGGCCACAAATACTCAGTACTTC. Translation: CASREGLWATNTQYF.